This T cell receptor (beta chain) was sequenced for a study of blood T cell repertoires in COVID-19. Participants reported their clinical history, and cohort assignment relied on those reports. Recovered participants had two consecutive negative NP/OP PCR tests, healthcare professional clearance, or symptom resolution. Data came from immunoSEQ multiplex PCR; TCRdb stores just in-frame clones and leaves some out. This sample has over 110,000 clones, with 75% to 90% found just once. Losses at the gene ends were 3 bases for V and 6 bases for J; bases not matched to a gene: 5. This CDR3 has 14 residues. Germline V gives CDR1 SNHLY, CDR2 FYNNEI.

The sequence came from a man aged 60 to 75 who had recovered from COVID-19. The chain employs TRBV2 and TRBJ2-7; 10 bases agree with TRBD1. The sample taken for sequencing was PBMCs or T cells enriched from blood (not recorded which). The CDR3 protein is CASSEGTGVSEQYF. CDR3 in DNA: TGTGCCAGCAGTGAGGGGACAGGGGTATCCGAGCAGTACTTC.